The present TCR beta chain was sequenced within a study of blood T cells in healthy people across ages. Overall study context: Template-switching capture recovered about one barcoded beta molecule per two T cells. Study-wide results and caveats: Any conclusive comparison of naive versus antigen-experienced cells was prevented by using unsorted PBMCs.

Then a second PCR, running roughly 6 to 11 cycles, was carried out with a sample-barcoded 5' primer and a J-beta primer mix. One entry per CDR3 protein results from TCRdb running MiXCR on the 5' RACE reads. Seen here are under 1,000,000 distinct CDR3 sequences, about half observed once, and the top ten hold approximately 18%. The CDR3 length is 15 residues. CDR1 is MNHNY, CDR2 SVGAGI, per germline (reference sequence). With regard to this clonotype: Antigen specificity is unknown. A read error may produce the germline difference seen at one junction end.

Source material: blood. This chain links TRBV6-6 with TRBJ2-1, with D possibly matching TRBD2 (5 bases). The source of this sequence is an elderly man in good health. CDR3 amino acids: CASSSSTTSYSEQFF. CDR3 in DNA: TGTGCCAGCAGTTCGTCGACTACCTCCTACAGTGAGCAGTTCTTC.